Only a few counts were recorded for the clone carrying this TCR beta chain. The length of the CDR3 is 13 residues. These data originate in a study of identical twins. TCRdb ran MiXCR on the 5' RACE reads and lists one entry per CDR3 protein. The sample carries about 890,000 distinct CDR3 sequences, over 9% recorded once. This sample was also put to use in a study of yellow fever vaccine responses in identical twins.

This chain links TRBV21-1 with TRBJ2-1; the DNA was not compared with TRBD1, the D call given in the table. TRBV21-1 is designated a pseudogene. The sequencing input was PBMCs. This receptor was taken from a woman aged 18-35 years in good health. The CDR3 region is CASSKNTGAEQFF. CDR3 nucleotides: TGTGCCAGCAGCAAAAATACGGGGGCGGAGCAGTTCTTC.